The 20 T cell receptor beta chains reported below all come from one sample, sequenced in a study of cytomegalovirus exposure and HLA in healthy donors. 13 Jbeta primers and 60 Vbeta primers were used for the PCR. The data were produced by immunoSEQ multiplex PCR, yet TCRdb's version contains in-frame clones alone and is incomplete. This table holds over 150,000 clones, less than 90% found once. The sample was PBMCs. The receptors here all came from a girl under three years old in good health and CMV-seronegative.

The chain employs TRBV5-4 and TRBJ2-7, with a possible D match to TRBD2 (5 bases). V was clipped by 3 bases and J by 0 bases, with 13 bases between them. This CDR3 is built from 15 residues. Germline CDR1 SGHNT, CDR2 YYREEE (reference sequence). The CDR3 loop reads CASSSTSAASYEQYF. DNA for the CDR3: TGTGCCAGCAGCTCTACTAGTGCTGCCTCCTACGAGCAGTACTTC. Based on the CDR3 plus reference TRBV5-4 and TRBJ2-7, the full variable domain is ETGVTQSPTHLIKTRGQQVTLRCSSQSGHNTVSWYQQALGQGPQFIFQYYREEENGRGNFPPRFSGLQFPNYSSELNVNALELDDSALYLCASSSTSAASYEQYFGPGTRLTVT.

This clone was detected only a few times. This sequence joins TRBV18 and TRBJ1-4, with a possible D match to TRBD1 (6 bases). CDR1 is KGHSH, CDR2 LQKENI, per germline. The germline V and J ends were trimmed by 6 bases and 10 bases, with 24 bases remaining between them. The CDR3 contains 16 residues. The CDR3 DNA reads as TGTGCCAGCTCGCCGTTGAGGAACAGGGAGGGTGGAAAACTGTTTTTT. Translation gives CASSPLRNREGGKLFF.

CDR3 amino acids: CASRRAGGFDEQFF. CDR3 DNA: TGTGCCAGTAGGCGGGCAGGGGGGTTCGATGAGCAGTTCTTC. This chain uses TRBV19 with TRBJ2-1; the D gene is possibly TRBD1 (7 bases). Per the germline V gene, CDR1 is LNHDA and CDR2 is SQIVND (reference sequence). This CDR3 is built from 14 residues. Trimming removed 6 bases at V and 8 bases at J, with 17 bases between.

J is TRBJ1-4 and V is TRBV29-1, with a tentative D call TRBD1 (5 bases). This CDR3 has 15 residues. Germline-derived CDR1 and CDR2 are SQVTM and ANQGSEA. Trimming took off 3 bases at V and 1 base at J, with 12 bases between the two ends. The CDR3: CSVDKGRRTNEKLFF. The DNA for the CDR3 is TGCAGCGTTGATAAGGGGCGCAGAACTAATGAAAAACTGTTTTTT.

The CDR3 is CASSSTGEEAFF. The DNA of the CDR3 is TGTGCCAGCAGCTCAACAGGGGAAGAAGCTTTCTTT. The V call is TRBV7-3, the J call TRBJ1-1, with TRBD1 identical over 7 bases. The CDR3 contains 12 residues. The J segment lost 8 bases and the V segment lost 4 bases, leaving 4 bases of the junction unmatched. Germline CDR1 reads SGHTA; CDR2 reads FQGTGA.

The V gene is TRBV21-1, the J gene TRBJ2-7; the table's D call TRBD1 went unverified against the DNA. TRBV21-1 is a known pseudogene. The CDR3 runs to 15 residues. This CDR3 is CAVDPPGTGVNEQYF. Written as DNA, the CDR3 is TGTGCCGTTGATCCCCCCGGGACAGGGGTGAACGAGCAGTACTTC.

This clone appeared a single time. This chain links TRBV5-4 with TRBJ1-6; possibly TRBD1 for D (6 bases). V lost 0 bases and J 9 bases, leaving 10 bases between the germline ends. Germline CDR1 is SGHNT and CDR2 is YYREEE (reference sequence). This CDR3 comprises 14 residues. The CDR3 bases are TGTGCCAGCAGCTTGGAACAGGGTTTTTCACCCCTCCACTTT. Translating it yields CASSLEQGFSPLHF. Filled out from reference TRBV5-4 and TRBJ1-6, the complete variable domain reads ETGVTQSPTHLIKTRGQQVTLRCSSQSGHNTVSWYQQALGQGPQFIFQYYREEENGRGNFPPRFSGLQFPNYSSELNVNALELDDSALYLCASSLEQGFSPLHFGNGTRLTVT.

This chain connects TRBV27 to TRBJ1-3; tentatively, D is TRBD1 (5 bases). Germline CDR1 and CDR2: MNHEY and SMNVEV (reference sequence). V was trimmed by 3 bases and J by 3 bases, leaving 6 bases between them. CDR3 length equals 13 residues. The CDR3 loop reads CASSLTDGNTIYF. DNA for the CDR3: TGTGCCAGCAGTTTGACAGATGGAAACACCATATATTTT.

The chain combines TRBV5-6 with TRBJ2-1; 10 bases line up with TRBD2. Germline assignment: CDR1 SGHDT and CDR2 YYEEEE. This CDR3 has 15 amino acids. With V trimmed by 2 bases and J by 8 bases, 7 bases remained unmatched. The CDR3 loop is CASSFAASGSYEQFF. The CDR3, as DNA: TGTGCCAGCAGCTTTGCTGCTAGCGGGAGCTATGAGCAGTTCTTC.

This chain joins TRBV4-1 and TRBJ1-1; no firm D call. V was shortened by 0 bases and J by 4 bases, with 9 bases between the two germline ends. CDR1 and CDR2 from the germline V gene are MGHRA and YSYEKL. The CDR3 runs to 14 residues. The CDR3 DNA is TGCGCCAGCAGCCAAGAGGCAGGAATCACTGAAGCTTTCTTT. This encodes CASSQEAGITEAFF.

The J gene is TRBJ2-3, the V gene TRBV27, with D perhaps TRBD1 (6 bases). Germline assignment: CDR1 MNHEY and CDR2 SMNVEV (reference sequence). V shed 1 base and J shed 2 bases, with 13 bases lying between them. The CDR3 spans 16 residues. DNA for the CDR3: TGTGCCAGCAGTTTATTTGGGGGCTATATCACAGATACGCAGTATTTT. This sequence encodes CASSLFGGYITDTQYF.

CDR3 nucleotides: TGTGCCAGAAGCTTGAAACGGGCAGGGGGCTCCTACGAGCAGTACTTC. Its protein is CARSLKRAGGSYEQYF. This chain links TRBV5-3 with TRBJ2-7; 7 bases fit TRBD1. TRBV5-3 is annotated as an ORF whose role is uncertain. The junction had 7 bases not matched to a gene; V was cut back by 1 base and J by 0 bases. This CDR3 region has 16 residues.

The chain couples TRBV7-9 to TRBJ2-7, with a possible D match to TRBD1 (6 bases). Germline-derived CDR1 and CDR2 are SEHNR and FQNEAQ (reference sequence). Trimming removed 3 bases at V and 5 bases at J, with 11 bases between. The CDR3 is made up of 13 amino acids. The CDR3: CASSLGPGDEQYF. Here the CDR3 DNA reads TGTGCCAGCAGCTTGGGACCAGGGGACGAGCAGTACTTC. Full variable domain (missing parts from reference TRBV7-9 and TRBJ2-7): DTGVSQNPRHKITKRGQNVTFRCDPISEHNRLYWYRQTLGQGPEFLTYFQNEAQLEKSRLLSDRFSAERPKGSFSTLEIQRTEQGDSAMYLCASSLGPGDEQYFGPGTRLTVT.

V is TRBV6-1 and J is TRBJ1-6; D call uncertain. Germline values: CDR1 MNHNS, CDR2 SASEGT. V was trimmed by 7 bases and J by 6 bases, leaving 13 bases between them. The CDR3 length is 14 residues. The CDR3 is CASTSPAANSPLHF. CDR3 bases: TGTGCCAGCACCTCCCCGGCGGCTAATTCACCCCTCCACTTT.

This rearrangement joins TRBV5-1 to TRBJ2-2, with 16 bases that match TRBD2. Germline V gene data show CDR1 as SGHRS and CDR2 as YFSETQ. Trimming removed 4 bases from V and 4 bases from J; junction bases left unmatched: 10. There are 19 residues in the CDR3. DNA for the CDR3: TGCGCCAGCAGCCTGGGACTAGCGGGGGGGCCAGGCGGCACCGGGGAGCTGTTTTTT. This encodes CASSLGLAGGPGGTGELFF.

The genes are TRBV6-1 and TRBJ1-5; 12 positions match TRBD1. Unmatched junction bases numbered 2, after V lost 5 bases and J lost 3 bases. This CDR3 has 15 amino acids. Germline-derived CDR1 and CDR2 are MNHNS and SASEGT. The CDR3: CASSPGQGANQPQHF. The CDR3 DNA reads as TGTGCCAGCAGTCCGGGACAGGGGGCCAATCAGCCCCAGCATTTT.

The chain recombines TRBV7-9 with TRBJ1-1; the D gene is possibly TRBD1 (5 bases). Germline CDR1 and CDR2: SEHNR and FQNEAQ (reference sequence). This CDR3 is 13 amino acids long. The V end lost 5 bases, the J end lost 7 bases, and 14 bases lay between the germline ends. CDR3 nucleotides: TGTGCCAGCAGCCCACCCGGAACAGGTGAAGCTTTCTTT. Protein sequence: CASSPPGTGEAFF.

The chain joins TRBV15 to TRBJ1-2, with D perhaps matching TRBD1 (5 bases). The CDR3 length is 13 residues. Trimming left V 3 bases short and J 5 bases short, with 10 bases between. Germline values: CDR1 LNHNV, CDR2 YYDKDF (reference sequence). The CDR3 coding sequence is TGTGCCACCAGCAGGTCAGGGCTGTATGGCTACACCTTC. Amino acids: CATSRSGLYGYTF.

The V and J genes are TRBV7-6 and TRBJ2-5; no definite D call. The CDR3 spans 15 residues. Trimming shortened V by 1 base and J by 0 bases, and 9 bases separated the two germline ends. CDR1 and CDR2 from the germline V gene are SGHVS and FNYEAQ. CDR3 in DNA: TGTGCCAGCAGCTTAGAACCAACTCACCAAGAGACCCAGTACTTC. Protein: CASSLEPTHQETQYF.

The chain carries TRBV27 and TRBJ2-3; 7 positions agree with TRBD2. V gave up 0 bases and J gave up 6 bases; unmatched junction bases: 9. This CDR3 is 16 amino acids long. The germline V gene has CDR1 MNHEY and CDR2 SMNVEV (reference sequence). The CDR3 sequence is CASSLSWGGRGDTQYF. The CDR3 nucleotides are TGTGCCAGCAGTTTATCGTGGGGCGGGAGAGGGGATACGCAGTATTTT.